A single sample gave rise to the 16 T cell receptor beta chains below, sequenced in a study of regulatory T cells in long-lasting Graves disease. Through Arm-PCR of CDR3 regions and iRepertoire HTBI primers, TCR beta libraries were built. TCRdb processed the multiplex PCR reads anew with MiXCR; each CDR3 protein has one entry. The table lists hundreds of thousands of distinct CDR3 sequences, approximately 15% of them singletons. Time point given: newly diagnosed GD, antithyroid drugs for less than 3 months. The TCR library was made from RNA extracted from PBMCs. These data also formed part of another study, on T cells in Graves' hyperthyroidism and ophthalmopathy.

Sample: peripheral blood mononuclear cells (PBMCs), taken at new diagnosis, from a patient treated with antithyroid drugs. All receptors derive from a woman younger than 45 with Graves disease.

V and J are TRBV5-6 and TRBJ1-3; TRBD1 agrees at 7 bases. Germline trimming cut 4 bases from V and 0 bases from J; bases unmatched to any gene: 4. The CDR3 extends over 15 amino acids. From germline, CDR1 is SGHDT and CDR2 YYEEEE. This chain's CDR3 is CASSQGQLSGNTIYF. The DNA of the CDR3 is TGTGCCAGCAGCCAGGGACAGCTCTCTGGAAACACCATATATTTT.

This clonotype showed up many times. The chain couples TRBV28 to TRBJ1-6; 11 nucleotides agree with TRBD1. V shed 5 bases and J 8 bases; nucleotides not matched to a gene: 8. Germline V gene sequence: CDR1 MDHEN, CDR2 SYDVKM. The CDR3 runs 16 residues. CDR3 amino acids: CASSLDRGPFDSPLHF. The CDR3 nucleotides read TGTGCCAGCAGTCTGGACAGGGGGCCTTTTGATTCACCCCTCCACTTT.

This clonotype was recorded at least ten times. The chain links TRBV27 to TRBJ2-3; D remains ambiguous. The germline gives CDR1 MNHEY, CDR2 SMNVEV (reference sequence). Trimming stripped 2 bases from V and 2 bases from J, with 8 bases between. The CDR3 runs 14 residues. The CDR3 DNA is TGTGCCAGCAGTTTAGATCCATACACAGATACGCAGTATTTT. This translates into CASSLDPYTDTQYF.

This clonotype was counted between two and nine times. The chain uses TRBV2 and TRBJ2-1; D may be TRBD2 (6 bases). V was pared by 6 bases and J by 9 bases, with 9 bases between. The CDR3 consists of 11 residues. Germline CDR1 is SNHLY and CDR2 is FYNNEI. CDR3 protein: CASRTRAEQFF. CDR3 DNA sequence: TGTGCCAGCAGGACTAGGGCTGAGCAGTTCTTC.

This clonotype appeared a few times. The CDR3 region is CAISEPGQAAVSYEQYF. The CDR3 region has the DNA TGTGCCATCAGTGAGCCCGGACAGGCCGCGGTTTCCTACGAGCAGTACTTC. The chain links TRBV10-3 to TRBJ2-7, with 7 positions matching TRBD1. Germline values: CDR1 ENHRY, CDR2 SYGVKD. This CDR3 spans 17 amino acids. The V and J ends lost 2 bases and 1 base, in that order; junction bases with no gene match: 11.

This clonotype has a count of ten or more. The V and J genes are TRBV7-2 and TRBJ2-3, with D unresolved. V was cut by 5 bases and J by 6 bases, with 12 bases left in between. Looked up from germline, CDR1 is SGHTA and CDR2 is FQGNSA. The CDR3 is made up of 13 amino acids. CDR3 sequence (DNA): TGTGCCAGCAGCCCGGAATCGTGGGATACGCAGTATTTT. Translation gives CASSPESWDTQYF.

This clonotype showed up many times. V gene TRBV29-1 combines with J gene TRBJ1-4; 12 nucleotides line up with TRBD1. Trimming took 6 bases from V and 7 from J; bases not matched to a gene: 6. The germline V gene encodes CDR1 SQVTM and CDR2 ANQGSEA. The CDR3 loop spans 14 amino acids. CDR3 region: CSVGDRGRSEKLFF. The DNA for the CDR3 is TGCAGCGTCGGGGACAGGGGGCGGAGTGAAAAACTGTTTTTT.

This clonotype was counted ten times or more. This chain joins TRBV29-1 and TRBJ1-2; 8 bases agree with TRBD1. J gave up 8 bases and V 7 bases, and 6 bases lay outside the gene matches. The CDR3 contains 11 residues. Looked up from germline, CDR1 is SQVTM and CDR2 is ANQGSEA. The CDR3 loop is CSAWTGLGYTF. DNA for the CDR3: TGCAGCGCCTGGACAGGGTTAGGCTACACCTTC.

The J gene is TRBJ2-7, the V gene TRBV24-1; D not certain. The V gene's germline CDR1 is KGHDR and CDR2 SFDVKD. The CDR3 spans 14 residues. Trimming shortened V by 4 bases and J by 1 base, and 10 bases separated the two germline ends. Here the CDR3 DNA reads TGTGCCACCAGTGACTCTGGACGTTCCTACGAGCAGTACTTC. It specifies CATSDSGRSYEQYF.

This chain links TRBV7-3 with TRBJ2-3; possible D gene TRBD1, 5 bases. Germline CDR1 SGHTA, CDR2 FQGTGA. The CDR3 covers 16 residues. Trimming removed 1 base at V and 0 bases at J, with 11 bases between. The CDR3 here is CASSLSPGASTDTQYF. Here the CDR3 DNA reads TGTGCCAGCAGCTTAAGTCCTGGGGCAAGCACAGATACGCAGTATTTT. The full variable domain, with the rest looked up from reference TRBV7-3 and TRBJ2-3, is GAGVSQTPSNKVTEKGKYVELRCDPISGHTALYWYRQSLGQGPEFLIYFQGTGAADDSGLPNDRFFAVRPEGSVSTLKIQRTERGDSAVYLCASSLSPGASTDTQYFGPGTRLTVL.

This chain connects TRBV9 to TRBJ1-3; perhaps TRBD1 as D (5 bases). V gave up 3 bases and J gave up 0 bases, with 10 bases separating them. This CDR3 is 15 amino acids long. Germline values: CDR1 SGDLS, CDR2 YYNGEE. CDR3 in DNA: TGTGCCAGCAGCGCGGGGGACCTCTCTGGAAACACCATATATTTT. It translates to CASSAGDLSGNTIYF. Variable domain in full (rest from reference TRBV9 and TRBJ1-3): DSGVTQTPKHLITATGQRVTLRCSPRSGDLSVYWYQQSLDQGLQFLIQYYNGEERAKGNILERFSAQQFPDLHSELNLSSLELGDSALYFCASSAGDLSGNTIYFGEGSWLTVV.

The CDR3: CAISESTASNEQFF. The CDR3 nucleotides read TGTGCCATCAGTGAGTCGACGGCCAGCAATGAGCAGTTCTTC. This rearrangement joins TRBV10-3 to TRBJ2-1; D is undetermined. The germline CDR1 and CDR2 sequences are ENHRY and SYGVKD. Trimming pared 0 bases from V and 6 bases from J, leaving 9 bases between. This CDR3 comprises 14 residues.

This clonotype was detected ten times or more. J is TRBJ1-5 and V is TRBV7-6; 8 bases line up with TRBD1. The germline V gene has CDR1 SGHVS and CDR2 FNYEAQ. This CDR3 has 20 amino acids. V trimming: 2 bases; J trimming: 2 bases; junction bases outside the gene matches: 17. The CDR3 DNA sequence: TGTGCCAGCAGCTTAACCCCGCCGGACAGGGTGGGCACCGGCAATCAGCCCCAGCATTTT. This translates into CASSLTPPDRVGTGNQPQHF.

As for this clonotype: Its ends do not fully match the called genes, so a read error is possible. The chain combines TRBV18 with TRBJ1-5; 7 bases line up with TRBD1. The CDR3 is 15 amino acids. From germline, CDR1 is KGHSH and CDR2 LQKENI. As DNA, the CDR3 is TGTGTCAGCTCACCACGAACAGGGGCTTATCAGCCCCAGCATTTT. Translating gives CVSSPRTGAYQPQHF. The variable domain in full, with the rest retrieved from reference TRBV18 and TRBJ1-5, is NAGVMQNPRHLVRRRGQEARLRCSPMKGHSHVYWYRQLPEEGLKFMVYLQKENIIDESGMPKERFSAEFPKEGPSILRIQQVVRGDSAAYFCVSSPRTGAYQPQHFGDGTRLSIL.

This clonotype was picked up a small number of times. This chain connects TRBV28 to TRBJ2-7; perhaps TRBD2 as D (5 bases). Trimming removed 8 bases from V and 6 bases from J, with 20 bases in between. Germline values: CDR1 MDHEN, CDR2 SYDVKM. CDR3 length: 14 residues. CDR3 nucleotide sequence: TGTGCCAGCGGAAATGCGGGTTCCGGCGGCGAGCAGTACTTC. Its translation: CASGNAGSGGEQYF.

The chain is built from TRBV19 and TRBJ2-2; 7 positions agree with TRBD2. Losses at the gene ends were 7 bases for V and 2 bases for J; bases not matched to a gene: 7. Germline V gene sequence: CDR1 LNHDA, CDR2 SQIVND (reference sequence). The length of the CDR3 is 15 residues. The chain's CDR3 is CASMRTSPNTGELFF. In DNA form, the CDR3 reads TGTGCCAGTATGCGGACTAGTCCAAACACCGGGGAGCTGTTTTTT.